Below, 15 T cell receptor beta chains from the same sample are listed, as sequenced in a study of response to subunit inactivated influenza vaccine. TCRdb used MiXCR to reprocess the RT-PCR reads, holding one entry per CDR3 protein. In the table there are about 570,000 distinct CDR3 sequences, about 11% of which are singletons. The same specimen was also included in a second study, on T cells expressing NK-cell markers. That work adds: Template switching by 5'RACE with UMIs generated the TCR beta cDNA.

The specimen comprised PBMCs from blood, sampled on the day of vaccination. All receptors come from a man in his fifties or sixties who received an inactivated influenza vaccine.

The chain combines TRBV5-1 with TRBJ1-1, with 7 bases matching TRBD1. This CDR3 comprises 11 residues. CDR1 is SGHRS, CDR2 YFSETQ, per germline. After removal of 4 bases from V and 8 bases from J, the junction contained 2 bases not matched to a gene. The CDR3, as DNA: TGCGCCAGCAGCCGGGACAGCGAAGCTTTCTTT. Translated: CASSRDSEAFF.

CDR3 protein: CASSPRTSGSSAGANVLTF. The DNA of the CDR3 is TGTGCCAGCAGCCCTCGGACTAGCGGGAGTAGTGCTGGGGCCAACGTCCTGACTTTC. The chain is built from TRBV3-1 and TRBJ2-6; 13 nucleotides align to TRBD2. The V and J ends lost 4 bases and 2 bases, in that order; junction bases with no gene match: 8. The CDR3 is made up of 19 amino acids. CDR1 LGHDT and CDR2 YNNKEL come from the germline V gene (reference sequence).

The chain joins TRBV10-3 to TRBJ2-5; 9 positions match TRBD1. The CDR3 has 17 amino acids. The germline V gene has CDR1 ENHRY and CDR2 SYGVKD. Unmatched junction bases numbered 7, after V lost 0 bases and J lost 2 bases. DNA for the CDR3: TGTGCCATCAGTGAGTCTCCCCGGGACAGGGTTCAAGAGACCCAGTACTTC. This translates into CAISESPRDRVQETQYF.

The genes are TRBV20-1 and TRBJ2-1; D gene uncertain. This CDR3 spans 14 amino acids. V was trimmed by 3 bases and J by 0 bases, leaving 9 bases between them. The germline CDR1 and CDR2 sequences are DFQATT and SNEGSKA (reference sequence). The chain's CDR3 is CSASKSGSYNEQFF. The DNA for the CDR3 is TGCAGTGCTAGTAAATCTGGCTCCTACAATGAGCAGTTCTTC.

The chain couples TRBV10-3 to TRBJ2-7; unclear D gene. In germline, CDR1 is ENHRY, CDR2 SYGVKD. The CDR3 consists of 13 residues. V gave up 0 bases and J gave up 1 base, with 4 bases separating them. Written as DNA, the CDR3 is TGTGCCATCAGTGAGTCGCCGTCCTACGAGCAGTACTTC. This translates into CAISESPSYEQYF.

This clonotype has ten or more counts. V usage is TRBV9 and J usage is TRBJ2-5, with D hard to call. V was shortened by 3 bases and J by 6 bases, with 15 bases between the two germline ends. CDR3 length: 14 residues. Per germline, CDR1 SGDLS and CDR2 YYNGEE. The DNA of the CDR3 is TGTGCCAGCAGCGCGGGCCAGAGAGGACAGACCCAGTACTTC. The encoded protein is CASSAGQRGQTQYF.

In its sample, this clonotype was seen a few times. The chain is built from TRBV12-3 or TRBV12-4 and TRBJ1-5; 8 bases agree with TRBD1. This CDR3 has 14 residues. V gave up 5 bases and J gave up 6 bases; unmatched junction bases: 6. For the CDR3, the DNA is TGTGCCAGCAGTACGGGCAGGGGGCTTCAGCCCCAGCATTTT. This translates into CASSTGRGLQPQHF.

In this sample, this clonotype turned up a few times. The J gene is TRBJ2-1, the V gene TRBV7-2, with 13 bases lining up with TRBD2. Looked up from germline, CDR1 is SGHTA and CDR2 is FQGNSA. V was pared by 1 base and J by 15 bases, with 9 bases of the junction left unmatched. CDR3 size: 15 residues. CDR3 region: CASSLVWTSGSPWFF. Here the CDR3 DNA reads TGTGCCAGCAGCTTAGTTTGGACTAGCGGGAGCCCCTGGTTCTTC.

This clonotype has only a few counts. This chain's CDR3 is CATSKQGASYEQYF. DNA of the CDR3: TGTGCCACCAGCAAACAGGGGGCGAGCTACGAGCAGTACTTC. The chain links TRBV15 to TRBJ2-7; 9 nucleotides align to TRBD1. The V segment lost 4 bases and the J segment 3 bases; nucleotides outside the gene matches: 4. The V gene's germline CDR1 is LNHNV and CDR2 YYDKDF (reference sequence). This CDR3 has 14 residues.

This clonotype was seen many times. V is TRBV25-1 and J is TRBJ1-4; no reliable D call. Between the trimmed V and J ends, which lost 1 base and 14 bases, there was a span of 14 bases. From germline, CDR1 is MGHDK and CDR2 SYGVNS. This CDR3 is 13 amino acids long. CDR3 coding DNA: TGTGCCAGCAGTGAATCTAGCAGTGGAGCGCTGTTTTTT. This gives the protein CASSESSSGALFF. Full variable domain (missing parts from reference TRBV25-1 and TRBJ1-4): EADIYQTPRYLVIGTGKKITLECSQTMGHDKMYWYQQDPGMELHLIHYSYGVNSTEKGDLSSESTVSRIRTEHFPLTLESARPSHTSQYLCASSESSSGALFFGSGTQLSVL.

This chain connects TRBV20-1 to TRBJ2-5; D is ambiguous. The germline gives CDR1 DFQATT, CDR2 SNEGSKA (reference sequence). V was clipped by 0 bases and J by 2 bases, with 13 bases between them. CDR3 size: 15 residues. CDR3 region: CSARDGSLRQETQYF. The DNA of the CDR3 is TGCAGTGCTAGAGATGGCAGCCTGCGACAAGAGACCCAGTACTTC.

This clonotype was observed a handful of times. The chain carries TRBV3-1 and TRBJ2-1; tentative D call: TRBD2 (7 bases). The CDR3 totals 17 residues. Between the trimmed V and J ends, which lost 3 bases and 6 bases, there was a span of 21 bases. Per germline, CDR1 LGHDT and CDR2 YNNKEL (reference sequence). This CDR3 reads CASSQGLSAGALNEQFF. The DNA of the CDR3 is TGTGCCAGCAGCCAGGGACTATCGGCGGGGGCCCTCAATGAGCAGTTCTTC.

The chain combines TRBV29-1 with TRBJ1-1, with 9 bases matching TRBD1. This CDR3 comprises 13 residues. V lost 6 bases and J lost 10; bases outside the gene matches: 12. Germline V CDR1 and CDR2: SQVTM, ANQGSEA. The CDR3 region has the DNA TGCAGCGTGCTGACAGGGGGGACGGTTGGAGCTTTCTTT. This translates into CSVLTGGTVGAFF. The full variable domain, rest sourced from reference TRBV29-1 and TRBJ1-1, is SAVISQKPSRDICQRGTSLTIQCQVDSQVTMMFWYRQQPGQSLTLIATANQGSEATYESGFVIDKFPISRPNLTFSTLTVSNMSPEDSSIYLCSVLTGGTVGAFFGQGTRLTVV.

The V and J genes are TRBV5-1 and TRBJ1-1; TRBD1 matches 9 bases. Germline CDR1 and CDR2: SGHRS and YFSETQ. The CDR3 consists of 14 residues. The trim removed 3 bases at V and 4 bases at J, leaving 4 bases unmatched. CDR3 loop: CASSSTGGGTEAFF. The CDR3 DNA reads TGCGCCAGCAGCTCGACAGGGGGAGGCACTGAAGCTTTCTTT.

In its sample, this clonotype was seen many times. V and J are TRBV6-2 or TRBV6-3 and TRBJ2-3, with unresolved D. V lost 2 bases and J lost 1, with 10 bases in between. Germline V gene data show CDR1 as MNHEY and CDR2 as SVGEGT. The CDR3 extends over 15 amino acids. The CDR3 DNA reads as TGTGCCAGCAGTTACGGGTATGGTGGCACAGATACGCAGTATTTT. It encodes CASSYGYGGTDTQYF.